Below, 30 T cell receptor beta chains from the same sample are listed, as sequenced in a study of PD-1 blockade in mismatch repair-deficient tumors (dated by TCRdb to the late 2010s). Library construction relied on the immunoSEQ multiplex PCR assay. In TCRdb, the immuneACCESS table is reduced to in-frame sequences with V and J assigned. These tables do not hold every clone; where another copy was compared, an unresolved V gene accounts for under half, and the others remain unexplained. This sample comprises some 120,000 clones, approximately 86% of them detected only once. About 13% of the sample is in the top ten clones. Sequences were derived from peripheral blood, sampled 44 weeks after starting pembrolizumab. Receptors originate from an adult with mismatch repair-deficient cancer.

The chain combines TRBV9 with TRBJ2-1; TRBD2 matches at 10 bases. This CDR3 region has 15 residues. V lost 0 bases to trimming and J lost 9 bases; unmatched junction nucleotides: 6. Germline CDR1 is SGDLS and CDR2 is YYNGEE. The CDR3, as DNA: TGTGCCAGCAGCGTAGGGAGCGGGAGGGCCGGTGAGCAGTTCTTC. This gives the protein CASSVGSGRAGEQFF.

The genes are TRBV18 and TRBJ2-7; the D is unclear. The germline CDR1 and CDR2 sequences are KGHSH and LQKENI. Trimming left V 3 bases short and J 0 bases short, with 3 bases between. The CDR3 length is 12 residues. CDR3 DNA sequence: TGTGCCAGCTCACCCCACTCCTACGAGCAGTACTTC. Encoded protein: CASSPHSYEQYF.

The chain carries TRBV28 and TRBJ2-7; a weak D match, TRBD2 (6 bases). Germline V gene sequence: CDR1 MDHEN, CDR2 SYDVKM. The CDR3 is 14 residues long. The V gene lost 1 base and the J gene lost 3 bases, with 10 bases spanning the gap. CDR3 DNA: TGTGCCAGCAGTTTATACCCTAGCGTCTACGAGCAGTACTTC. Translating gives CASSLYPSVYEQYF.

The V gene is TRBV5-1, the J gene TRBJ2-2, with 11 bases fitting TRBD2. Germline CDR1 SGHRS, CDR2 YFSETQ. This CDR3 region has 17 residues. Losses at the gene ends were 1 base for V and 6 bases for J; bases not matched to a gene: 8. The CDR3 here is CASSLRFGTSGSGELFF. DNA of the CDR3: TGCGCCAGCAGCTTGAGGTTCGGGACTAGCGGTTCCGGGGAGCTGTTTTTT. The variable domain in full, with the rest retrieved from reference TRBV5-1 and TRBJ2-2, is KAGVTQTPRYLIKTRGQQVTLSCSPISGHRSVSWYQQTPGQGLQFLFEYFSETQRNKGNFPGRFSGRQFSNSRSEMNVSTLELGDSALYLCASSLRFGTSGSGELFFGEGSRLTVL.

The genes are TRBV27 and TRBJ2-7; D not certain. V was shortened by 6 bases and J by 2 bases, with 11 bases between the two germline ends. The CDR3 is 13 residues long. Germline V gives CDR1 MNHEY, CDR2 SMNVEV (reference sequence). CDR3 sequence reads: CASSFTGPYEQYF. Here the CDR3 DNA reads TGTGCCAGCAGCTTTACCGGGCCCTACGAGCAGTACTTC.

This clone was observed once. The chain recombines TRBV4-1 with TRBJ1-2; TRBD1 agrees at 7 bases. CDR1 MGHRA and CDR2 YSYEKL come from the germline V gene. Trimming removed 0 bases from V and 1 base from J; junction bases left unmatched: 2. The CDR3 loop spans 15 amino acids. As DNA, the CDR3 is TGCGCCAGCAGCCAAGAGACAGGGCTTAACTATGGCTACACCTTC. Encoded protein: CASSQETGLNYGYTF.

CDR3 DNA sequence: TGTGCCAGCAGCTTAGCTATCAACACAGATACGCAGTATTTT. This encodes CASSLAINTDTQYF. The rearrangement uses TRBV7-8 and TRBJ2-3; no definite D call. This CDR3 has 14 residues. Per the germline V gene, CDR1 is SGHVS and CDR2 is FQNEAQ. The germline V and J ends were trimmed by 0 bases and 2 bases, with 6 bases remaining between them.

The chain links TRBV6-5 to TRBJ1-4; 8 bases line up with TRBD1. With V trimmed by 2 bases and J by 8 bases, 7 bases remained unmatched. CDR3 length equals 15 residues. Germline CDR1 and CDR2: MNHEY and SVGAGI. The CDR3 DNA reads as TGTGCCAGCAGTTACCAGGACAGGGCGGGCGAAAAACTGTTTTTT. Translated: CASSYQDRAGEKLFF.

J is TRBJ2-2 and V is TRBV19; 11 bases align to TRBD2. The CDR3 is 15 amino acids. Germline-derived CDR1 and CDR2 are LNHDA and SQIVND (reference sequence). The ends lost 6 bases at V and 4 bases at J; junction bases unmatched: 4. CDR3 residues: CASSSGLAVTGELFF. The CDR3 coding sequence is TGTGCCAGTAGCTCGGGACTAGCGGTCACCGGGGAGCTGTTTTTT.

V is TRBV27 and J is TRBJ2-3; D is possibly TRBD2 (6 bases). The CDR3 runs to 13 residues. Trimming removed 6 bases at V and 2 bases at J, with 9 bases between. Germline V gives CDR1 MNHEY, CDR2 SMNVEV (reference sequence). This chain's CDR3 is CASSRDFTDTQYF. DNA of the CDR3: TGTGCCAGCAGCAGGGACTTCACAGATACGCAGTATTTT.

V is TRBV5-5 and J is TRBJ1-2, with D perhaps matching TRBD1 (6 bases). The germline V and J ends were trimmed by 0 bases and 10 bases, with 10 bases remaining between them. Germline lookup yields CDR1 SGHKS and CDR2 YYEKEE (reference sequence). CDR3 length: 12 amino acids. CDR3 bases: TGTGCCAGCAGCTTGGACCCAGGGGACTACACCTTC. Protein product: CASSLDPGDYTF. Variable domain in full (rest from reference TRBV5-5 and TRBJ1-2): DAGVTQSPTHLIKTRGQQVTLRCSPISGHKSVSWYQQVLGQGPQFIFQYYEKEERGRGNFPDRFSARQFPNYSSELNVNALLLGDSALYLCASSLDPGDYTFGSGTRLTVV.

The gene calls are TRBV28 and TRBJ2-7; D ambiguous. CDR1 and CDR2 (germline): MDHEN, SYDVKM. The length of the CDR3 is 11 residues. Trimming pared 4 bases from V and 3 bases from J, leaving 4 bases between. The CDR3 bases are TGTGCCAGCAGTTCGGGCTACGAGCAGTACTTC. Amino acids: CASSSGYEQYF.

The chain is built from TRBV2 and TRBJ2-1; D perhaps matches TRBD2 (6 bases). Trimming took off 3 bases at V and 3 bases at J, with 12 bases between the two ends. This CDR3 has 15 residues. Germline V gene sequence: CDR1 SNHLY, CDR2 FYNNEI. The CDR3 coding sequence is TGTGCCAGCAGTGAGCGGGAAGACTTCTACAATGAGCAGTTCTTC. This codes for CASSEREDFYNEQFF.

This chain joins TRBV29-1 and TRBJ2-3, with TRBD2 matching over 8 bases. Losses at the gene ends were 5 bases for V and 6 bases for J; bases not matched to a gene: 4. The germline V gene has CDR1 SQVTM and CDR2 ANQGSEA. This CDR3 spans 12 amino acids. The CDR3 DNA follows: TGCAGCGTTTGGCCGGGAGGGGATACGCAGTATTTT. Encoded protein: CSVWPGGDTQYF.

A single count supports this clone. The gene calls are TRBV10-3 and TRBJ2-1, with D possibly TRBD1 on 5 matching bases. Trimming took 11 bases from V and 1 from J, leaving 12 bases between them. This CDR3 has 13 residues. The germline CDR1 and CDR2 sequences are ENHRY and SYGVKD. The CDR3 region has the DNA TGTGCCGTAGGCAGGGATTCCTACAATGAGCAGTTCTTC. Protein: CAVGRDSYNEQFF.

With respect to this clone: The junction departs from the called germline gene at one end, perhaps through a read error. This rearrangement joins TRBV5-1 to TRBJ2-2; 9 positions agree with TRBD1. In germline, CDR1 is SGHRS, CDR2 YFSETQ. This CDR3 spans 14 amino acids. Written as DNA, the CDR3 is TGTGCCAGCAGCCTGGACAGGGGCACCGGGGAGCTGTTTTTT. Translated, it gives CASSLDRGTGELFF. Together with reference TRBV5-1 and TRBJ2-2, the CDR3 gives the full variable domain: KAGVTQTPRYLIKTRGQQVTLSCSPISGHRSVSWYQQTPGQGLQFLFEYFSETQRNKGNFPGRFSGRQFSNSRSEMNVSTLELGDSALYLCASSLDRGTGELFFGEGSRLTVL.

The chain uses TRBV27 and TRBJ2-7; TRBD2 might be the D (6 bases). Between the trimmed V and J ends, which lost 6 bases and 1 base, there was a span of 10 bases. The CDR3 runs 13 residues. Germline V gene lookup returns CDR1 MNHEY and CDR2 SMNVEV (reference sequence). The CDR3 sequence is CASRHSGSYEQYF. The CDR3 DNA is TGTGCCAGCAGACATAGCGGATCCTACGAGCAGTACTTC.

This clone has more than one count but fewer than ten. The chain combines TRBV5-4 with TRBJ2-7; tentative D call: TRBD2 (5 bases). The CDR3 runs to 11 residues. V dropped 5 bases and J dropped 7 bases, with 10 bases sitting between them. Germline CDR1 SGHNT, CDR2 YYREEE (reference sequence). CDR3 region: CASSKRREQYF. The DNA of the CDR3 is TGTGCCAGCAGTAAGCGGAGGGAGCAGTACTTC. Looking up the rest from reference TRBV5-4 and TRBJ2-7 gives the full variable domain: ETGVTQSPTHLIKTRGQQVTLRCSSQSGHNTVSWYQQALGQGPQFIFQYYREEENGRGNFPPRFSGLQFPNYSSELNVNALELDDSALYLCASSKRREQYFGPGTRLTVT.

The genes are TRBV10-1 and TRBJ1-1; D gene ambiguous. CDR1 and CDR2 (germline): WNHNN, SYGVQD (reference sequence). V dropped 0 bases and J dropped 5 bases, with 10 bases sitting between them. The CDR3 length is 14 residues. CDR3 sequence (DNA): TGCGCCAGCAGTGAGTCGGGCAGGAGGACTGAAGCTTTCTTT. Translating gives CASSESGRRTEAFF.

J is TRBJ2-3 and V is TRBV9; TRBD2 matches 10 bases. This CDR3 has 16 residues. Germline assignment: CDR1 SGDLS and CDR2 YYNGEE. J was trimmed by 11 bases and V by 4 bases; bases with no gene match: 16. The CDR3 is CASSLLGLAGDGLQYF. The CDR3 nucleotides read TGTGCCAGCAGCCTACTTGGCCTAGCGGGAGACGGGTTGCAGTATTTT.

The CDR3 reads CASSLYGQGKTTDTQYF. CDR3 DNA: TGTGCCAGCAGCTTATATGGGCAGGGGAAAACCACAGATACGCAGTATTTT. The V gene is TRBV7-3, the J gene TRBJ2-3; TRBD1 is a possible D gene (6 bases). CDR3 length: 17 residues. V lost 2 bases and J lost 2, with 17 bases in between. The germline V gene has CDR1 SGHTA and CDR2 FQGTGA.

J is TRBJ1-1 and V is TRBV7-8, with D perhaps TRBD1 (5 bases). The CDR3 loop spans 15 amino acids. Germline values: CDR1 SGHVS, CDR2 FQNEAQ. V was shortened by 4 bases and J by 2 bases, with 14 bases between the two germline ends. CDR3 nucleotide sequence: TGTGCCAGCAGCTGGATCCGGGACCCAAACACTGAAGCTTTCTTT. Amino acids: CASSWIRDPNTEAFF. The variable domain in full, with the rest retrieved from reference TRBV7-8 and TRBJ1-1, is GAGVSQSPRYKVAKRGQDVALRCDPISGHVSLFWYQQALGQGPEFLTYFQNEAQLDKSGLPSDRFFAERPEGSVSTLKIQRTQQEDSAVYLCASSWIRDPNTEAFFGQGTRLTVV.

In DNA, the CDR3 is TGTGCCAGCAGAAATAAGGCAGGGCTAGCGGGAGTCGAGCAGTACTTC. Its translation: CASRNKAGLAGVEQYF. The rearrangement uses TRBV28 and TRBJ2-7; 10 nucleotides line up with TRBD2. This CDR3 has 16 residues. CDR1 and CDR2 from the germline V gene are MDHEN and SYDVKM. V lost 6 bases and J lost 6; bases outside the gene matches: 14.

The chain combines TRBV2 with TRBJ2-1, with 9 bases matching TRBD2. CDR1 is SNHLY and CDR2 is FYNNEI in the germline V gene. With V trimmed by 8 bases and J by 9 bases, 14 bases remained unmatched. The CDR3 runs to 15 residues. CDR3 DNA sequence: TGTGCCAGCCATGCTATGCGCGGGAGGGCCAGTGAGCAGTTCTTC. This sequence encodes CASHAMRGRASEQFF.

The chain employs TRBV11-3 and TRBJ1-2, with D unresolved. With 5 bases removed from V and 3 bases from J, the gap between germline ends came to 13 bases. This CDR3 contains 14 residues. Germline V gene data show CDR1 as SGHNT and CDR2 as YENEEA. The CDR3 DNA sequence: TGTGCCAGCAGCCAGCCGGGTCAGGACTATGGCTACACCTTC. Its protein is CASSQPGQDYGYTF.

This rearrangement joins TRBV28 to TRBJ2-5, with no clear D. Trimming removed 3 bases from V and 5 bases from J, with 13 bases in between. The CDR3 runs 14 residues. CDR1 and CDR2 (germline): MDHEN, SYDVKM. The CDR3 coding sequence is TGTGCCAGCAGTTTCCCTGGAGTGGGGGAGACCCAGTACTTC. Translating gives CASSFPGVGETQYF.

This clone was recorded a few times. The rearrangement uses TRBV4-2 and TRBJ2-4, with D possibly TRBD2 on 5 matching bases. CDR3 length: 13 amino acids. Trimming stripped 0 bases from V and 7 bases from J, with 7 bases between. CDR1 is LGHNA and CDR2 is YNFKEQ in the germline V gene. This chain's CDR3 is CASSQDPGNIQYF. The CDR3 DNA reads TGTGCCAGCAGCCAAGATCCGGGGAACATTCAGTACTTC.

The chain employs TRBV19 and TRBJ1-4; the D is unclear. The V and J ends lost 4 bases and 7 bases respectively, with 16 bases between them. The CDR3 sequence is 15 residues long. The germline V gene encodes CDR1 LNHDA and CDR2 SQIVND (reference sequence). CDR3: CASSTTQGLGEKLFF. In DNA, the CDR3 is TGTGCCAGTAGTACGACGCAAGGCCTTGGTGAAAAACTGTTTTTT.

The chain couples TRBV27 to TRBJ1-5; tentative D call: TRBD1 (6 bases). Germline V gene lookup returns CDR1 MNHEY and CDR2 SMNVEV (reference sequence). Trimming removed 5 bases at V and 0 bases at J, with 20 bases between. This CDR3 spans 18 amino acids. CDR3 protein: CASSLIQGLRYSNQPQHF. The CDR3 DNA is TGTGCCAGCAGTCTAATACAGGGTTTGCGTTATAGCAATCAGCCCCAGCATTTT.

The chain recombines TRBV7-2 with TRBJ1-1, with unresolved D. This CDR3 is built from 14 residues. Germline CDR1 reads SGHTA; CDR2 reads FQGNSA. The V end lost 7 bases, the J end lost 11 bases, and 23 bases lay between the germline ends. The CDR3 region is CASTPSSGRWSAFF. CDR3 DNA: TGTGCCAGCACCCCATCGTCGGGGAGATGGTCGGCTTTCTTT.